This TCR beta chain was documented in a study of quantifying T cell responses using KT2 cells. Study-wide background: RNA was reverse transcribed with TCR alpha and beta constant-region primers.

This CDR3 contains 12 residues. The V gene's germline CDR1 is SQVTM and CDR2 ANQGSEA. V shed 1 base and J shed 2 bases, with 5 bases lying between them. This clonotype was detected a few times. An oligo carrying a UMI was ligated to the cDNA 3' end. First-round PCR used approximately 4 cycles and beta primers RC1.1 and RC1.2 covering TRBC1 and TRBC2. TCRdb passed the UMI-ligation and nested PCR reads through MiXCR, listing each CDR3 protein once. The data contain around 56,000 distinct CDR3 sequences, about 12% of them seen just once; the ten biggest clones take up roughly 10%. Input material: PBMCs spiked with cells of the T cell clone KT2. This clonotype was sampled from a human donor. The chain combines TRBV29-1 with TRBJ2-5; D gene unclear. DNA of the CDR3: TGCAGCGTTGAAGGGACGCAAGAGACCCAGTACTTC. It encodes CSVEGTQETQYF.